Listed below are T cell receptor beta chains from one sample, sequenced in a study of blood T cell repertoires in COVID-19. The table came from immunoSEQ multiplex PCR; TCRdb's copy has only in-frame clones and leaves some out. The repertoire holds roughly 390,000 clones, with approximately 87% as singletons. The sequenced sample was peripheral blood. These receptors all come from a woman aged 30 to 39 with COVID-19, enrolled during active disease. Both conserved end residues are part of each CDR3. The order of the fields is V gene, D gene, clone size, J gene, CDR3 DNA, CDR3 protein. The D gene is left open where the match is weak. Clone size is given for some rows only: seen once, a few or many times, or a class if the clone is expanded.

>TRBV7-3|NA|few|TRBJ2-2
TGTGCCAGCAGCCCTCGGGGAGCGAACACCGGGGAGCTGTTTTTT
CASSPRGANTGELFF
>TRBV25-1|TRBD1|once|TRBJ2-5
TGTGCCAGCAGCCGGACAGGGGGCGGATGGGAGACCCAGTACTTC
CASSRTGGGWETQYF
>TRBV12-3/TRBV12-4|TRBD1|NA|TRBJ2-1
TGTGCCAGCAGTATGGACAGGGCGCAGTTCTTC
CASSMDRAQFF
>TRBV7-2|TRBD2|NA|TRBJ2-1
TGTGCCAGCAGCTTAGCGCTCATCAGCGGGAGGATTGATGAGCAGTTCTTC
CASSLALISGRIDEQFF
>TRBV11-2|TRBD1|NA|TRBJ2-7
TGTGCCAGCAGCTCCCGACAGGGTTTGGGCGAGCAGTACTTC
CASSSRQGLGEQYF
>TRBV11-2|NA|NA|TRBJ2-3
TGTGCCAGCAGCCAGCGGTTCTGGTGGGGAGATACGCAGTATTTT
CASSQRFWWGDTQYF
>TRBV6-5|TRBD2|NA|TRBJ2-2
TGTGCCAGCAGTTACTCGTGGGGGGGCACCGGGGAGCTGTTTTTT
CASSYSWGGTGELFF
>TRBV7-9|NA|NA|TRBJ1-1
TGTGCCAGCAGCTCTCAGGGCGGCACTGAAGCTTTCTTT
CASSSQGGTEAFF
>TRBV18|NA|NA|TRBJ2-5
TGTGCCAGCTCACCAATTATGTTCGGGGAGACCCAGTACTTC
CASSPIMFGETQYF
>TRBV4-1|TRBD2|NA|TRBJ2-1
TGCGCCAGCAGCCCCGGGCGGGAGTGGAATGAGCAGTTCTTC
CASSPGREWNEQFF
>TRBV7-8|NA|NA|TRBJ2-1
TGTGCCAGCAGCTTAGGGCAGATCCTCTACAATGAGCAGTTCTTC
CASSLGQILYNEQFF
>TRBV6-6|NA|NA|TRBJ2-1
TGTGCCAGCAATCAGGGGCCCGTTCAGTTCTTC
CASNQGPVQFF
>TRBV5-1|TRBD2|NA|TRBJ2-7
TGCGCCAGCAGCCCCCTAGCGGCTACCTACGAGCAGTACTTC
CASSPLAATYEQYF
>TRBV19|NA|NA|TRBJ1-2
TGTGCCAGTAGTATTTCCGACAGCAACTATGGCTACACCTTC
CASSISDSNYGYTF
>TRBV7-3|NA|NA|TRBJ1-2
TGTGCCAGCAGCTTAAGTGCCGGGGTTGACTATGGCTACACCTTC
CASSLSAGVDYGYTF
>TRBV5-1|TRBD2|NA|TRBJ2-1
TGCGCCAGCACCCCCCTAGCGGGAGGGCCGAATGAGCAGTTCTTC
CASTPLAGGPNEQFF
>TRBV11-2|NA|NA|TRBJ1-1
TGTGCCAGCAGCCCTGACAGATGGAACACTGAAGCTTTCTTT
CASSPDRWNTEAFF
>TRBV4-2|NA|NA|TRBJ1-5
TGTGCCAGCAGCCAATACCTTCAGGCGCCGGGGGAGCAATCAGCCCAGCATTTT
CASSQYLQAPGEQSAQHF
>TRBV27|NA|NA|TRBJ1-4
TGTGCCAGCAGCCCACTCAGGGGAGCAACTAATGAAAAACTGTTTTTT
CASSPLRGATNEKLFF
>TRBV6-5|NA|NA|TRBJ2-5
TGTGCCAGCACCAAGGACTCCAACTCAGAGACCCAGTACTTC
CASTKDSNSETQYF
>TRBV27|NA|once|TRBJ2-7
TGTGCCAGCAGTTTAGGGCCAGACTACGAGCAGTACTTC
CASSLGPDYEQYF
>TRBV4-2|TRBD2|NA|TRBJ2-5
TGTGCCAGCAGCCAGGCATCGGGGGGGGTCGGAGAGACCCAGTACTTC
CASSQASGGVGETQYF
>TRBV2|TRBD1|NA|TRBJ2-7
TGTGCCAGCAGTGAAAATGGGGGACAGGGGACCTACGAGCAGTACTTC
CASSENGGQGTYEQYF
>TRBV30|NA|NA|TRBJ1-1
TGTGCCTGCGAGCGGAACACTGAAGCTTTCTTT
CACERNTEAFF
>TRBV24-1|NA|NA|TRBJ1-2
TGTGCCACCAGTGACCCGGGGTCCGAATATGGCTACACCTTC
CATSDPGSEYGYTF
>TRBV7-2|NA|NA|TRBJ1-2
TGTGCCAGCAGCTTGAGTCCTAACTATGGCTACACCTTC
CASSLSPNYGYTF
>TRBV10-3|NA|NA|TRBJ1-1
TGTGCCATCAGTGAGGTTCGCCCCGGGAGCCTAGCCACTGAAGCTTTCTTT
CAISEVRPGSLATEAFF
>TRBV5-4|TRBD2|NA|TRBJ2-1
TGTGCCAGCAGCGCTGGGACTAGCGGGATGGATGAGCAGTTCTTC
CASSAGTSGMDEQFF
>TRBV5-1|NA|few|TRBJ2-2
TGCGCCAGCAGCCCTACCGCGGAAGATACCGGGGAGCTGTTTTTT
CASSPTAEDTGELFF
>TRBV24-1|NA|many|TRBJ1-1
TGTGCCACCAGTGACCAAGGGGGGAACACTGAAGCTTTCTTT
CATSDQGGNTEAFF
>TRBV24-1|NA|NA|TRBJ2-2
TGTGCCACCAGTGACATTGCGGGACCAGCCGGGGAGCTGTTTTTT
CATSDIAGPAGELFF
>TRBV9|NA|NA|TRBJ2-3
TGTGCCAGCAGCGTAGGTAGCGACCTTAGCACAGATACGCAGTATTTT
CASSVGSDLSTDTQYF
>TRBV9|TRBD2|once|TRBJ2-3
TGTGCCAGCAGCGCGGGACTAGCGAGTTCAGATACGCAGTATTTT
CASSAGLASSDTQYF
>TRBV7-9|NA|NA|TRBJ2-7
TGTGCCAGCAGCTTTAACACAGTCTACGAGCAGTACTTC
CASSFNTVYEQYF
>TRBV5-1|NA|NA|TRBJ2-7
TGCGCCAGCAGCTTGGTTGGGCAGGGCGACGAGCAGTACTTC
CASSLVGQGDEQYF